This T cell receptor beta chain was observed in a study of CD8+ T cells in alopecia areata. Overall study findings and caveats: Sharing of TCR sequences between patients (possibly for HLA-related reasons) was less clear than in mice. Across lesional scalp, and particularly alopecia totalis/universalis, clonality surpassed that of normal scalp.

Following RNA extraction, reverse transcription yielded cDNA that acted as the sequencing template. Assay: immunoSEQ multiplex PCR; the TCRdb copy retains only in-frame clones and omits some. The table lists about 200,000 clones, around three fifths of them singletons, with around 5% in the top ten. A word on this clone: Antigen: not known.

The V gene end was trimmed by 5 bases and the J gene end by 2 bases; junction bases not matched to a gene: 8. This CDR3 region has 17 residues. Germline CDR1 and CDR2: MNHEY and SMNVEV (reference sequence). Separation by sorting yielded CD4+ and CD8+ T cells from PBMCs. The specimen was CD8+ T cells sorted from blood. The TCR originated in a human donor in good health. This rearrangement joins TRBV27 to TRBJ2-3; 12 bases align to TRBD2. CDR3 in DNA: TGTGCCAGCAGTCACTACTCTAGCGGGGGGGACACAGATACGCAGTATTTT. It is translated as CASSHYSSGGDTDTQYF.